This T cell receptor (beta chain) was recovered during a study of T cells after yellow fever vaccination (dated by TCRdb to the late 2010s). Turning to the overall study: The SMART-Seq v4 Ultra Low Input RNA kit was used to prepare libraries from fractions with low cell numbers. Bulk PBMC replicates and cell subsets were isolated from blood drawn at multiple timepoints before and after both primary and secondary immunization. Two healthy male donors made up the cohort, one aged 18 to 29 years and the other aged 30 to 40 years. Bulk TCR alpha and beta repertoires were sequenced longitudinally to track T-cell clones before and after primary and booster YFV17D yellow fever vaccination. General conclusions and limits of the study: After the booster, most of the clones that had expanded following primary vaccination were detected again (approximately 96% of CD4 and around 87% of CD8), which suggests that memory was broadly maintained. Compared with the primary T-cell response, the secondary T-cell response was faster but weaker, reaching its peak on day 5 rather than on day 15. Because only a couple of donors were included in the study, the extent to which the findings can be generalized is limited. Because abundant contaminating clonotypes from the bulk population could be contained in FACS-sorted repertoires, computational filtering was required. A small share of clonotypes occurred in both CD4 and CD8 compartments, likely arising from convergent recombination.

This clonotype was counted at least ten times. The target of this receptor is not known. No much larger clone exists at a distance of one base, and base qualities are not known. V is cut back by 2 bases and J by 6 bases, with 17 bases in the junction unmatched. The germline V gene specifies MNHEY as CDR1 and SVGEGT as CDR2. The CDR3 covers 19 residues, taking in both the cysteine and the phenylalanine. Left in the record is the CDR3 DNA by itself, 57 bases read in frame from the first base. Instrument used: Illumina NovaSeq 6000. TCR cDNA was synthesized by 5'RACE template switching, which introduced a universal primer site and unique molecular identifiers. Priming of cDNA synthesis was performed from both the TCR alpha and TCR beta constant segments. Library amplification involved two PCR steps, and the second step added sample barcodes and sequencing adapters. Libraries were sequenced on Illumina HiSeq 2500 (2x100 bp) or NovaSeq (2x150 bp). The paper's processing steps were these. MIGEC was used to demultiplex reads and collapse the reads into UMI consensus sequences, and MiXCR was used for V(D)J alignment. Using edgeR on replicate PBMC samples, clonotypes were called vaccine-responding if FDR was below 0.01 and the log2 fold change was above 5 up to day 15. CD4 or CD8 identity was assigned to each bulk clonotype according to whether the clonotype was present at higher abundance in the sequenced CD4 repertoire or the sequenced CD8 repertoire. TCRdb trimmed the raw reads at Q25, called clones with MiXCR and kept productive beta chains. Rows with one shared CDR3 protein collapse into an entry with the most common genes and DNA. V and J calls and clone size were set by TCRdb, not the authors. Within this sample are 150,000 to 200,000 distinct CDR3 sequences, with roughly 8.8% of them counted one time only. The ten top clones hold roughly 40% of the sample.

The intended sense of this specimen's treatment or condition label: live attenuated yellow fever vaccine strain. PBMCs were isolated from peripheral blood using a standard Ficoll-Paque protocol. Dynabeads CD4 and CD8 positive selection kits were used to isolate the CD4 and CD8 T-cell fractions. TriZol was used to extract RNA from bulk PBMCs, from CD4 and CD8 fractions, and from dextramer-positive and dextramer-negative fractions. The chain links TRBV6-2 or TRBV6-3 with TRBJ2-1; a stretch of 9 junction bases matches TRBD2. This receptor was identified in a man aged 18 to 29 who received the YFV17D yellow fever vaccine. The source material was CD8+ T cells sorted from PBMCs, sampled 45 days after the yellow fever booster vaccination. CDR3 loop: CASSYDPGDMAGGPNEQFF. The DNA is TGTGCCAGCAGTTACGACCCCGGGGATATGGCGGGGGGGCCCAATGAGCAGTTCTTC.